These T cell receptor beta chains were read from a single sample in a study of radiotherapy plus CTLA-4 blockade in lung cancer. Profiling relied on immunoSEQ multiplex PCR, and the TCRdb table lists in-frame clones only, not all of them. This repertoire shows approximately 94,000 clones, roughly 85% found once; its top ten account for 25%. Source: peripheral blood, taken from a patient treated with radiotherapy plus ipilimumab. These TCRs come from a human donor with non-small cell lung cancer that progressed on radiotherapy plus ipilimumab. The CDR3 runs from the conserved cysteine through the conserved F or W. Fields, in order: CDR3 DNA, CDR3 protein, J gene, V gene, clone size, D gene. D genes are given only for firm matches. Size is stated for part of the rows, as once, few or many counts, or as a class when the clone is expanded.

DNA: TGTGCCAGCAGCTTCACCACTACCGGGGAGCTGTTTTTT; CDR3: CASSFTTTGELFF; J: TRBJ2-2; V: TRBV9; size: .; D: .
DNA: TGTGCCAGCAGTCCTTTCCCGGGACAGGGACGCAATCAGCCCCAGCATTTT; CDR3: CASSPFPGQGRNQPQHF; J: TRBJ1-5; V: TRBV28; size: .; D: TRBD1
DNA: TGTGCCAGCAGCTTGGGGGACAGGGGGAATGAGCAGTTCTTC; CDR3: CASSLGDRGNEQFF; J: TRBJ2-1; V: TRBV5-4; size: few; D: TRBD1
DNA: TGTGCCAGCTCACAGGGGAGGACAGGGGCCTCCTCTGGGGCCAACGTCCTGACTTTC; CDR3: CASSQGRTGASSGANVLTF; J: TRBJ2-6; V: TRBV18; size: .; D: TRBD1
DNA: TGCGCCAGCAGCCGACCGACTAGCGGGGCGCGAGAGAATGAGCAGTTCTTC; CDR3: CASSRPTSGARENEQFF; J: TRBJ2-1; V: TRBV4-1; size: .; D: TRBD2
DNA: TGTGCCAGCAGTTCCGGGACACGCGAGCAGTACTTC; CDR3: CASSSGTREQYF; J: TRBJ2-7; V: TRBV6-1; size: .; D: .
DNA: TGTGCCAGCAGCACTCGCCTGGCGGGAGGGGTCAAGAATGAGCAGTTCTTC; CDR3: CASSTRLAGGVKNEQFF; J: TRBJ2-1; V: TRBV9; size: .; D: TRBD2
DNA: TGTGCCAGCAGTTTAGGCACTAGCGGTAACAATGAGCAGTTCTTC; CDR3: CASSLGTSGNNEQFF; J: TRBJ2-1; V: TRBV28; size: .; D: TRBD2
DNA: TGTGCCACCAGCGCCATGACAGGGGGCACTGAAGCTTTCTTT; CDR3: CATSAMTGGTEAFF; J: TRBJ1-1; V: TRBV15; size: once; D: TRBD1
DNA: TGTGCCAGCAGCCCAGGGGATAAGAGTGGGCAAGAGACCCAGTACTTC; CDR3: CASSPGDKSGQETQYF; J: TRBJ2-5; V: TRBV9; size: once; D: .
DNA: TGTGCCAGCAGCCCCCGGACTAGCGGGGCCTACGAGCAGTACTTC; CDR3: CASSPRTSGAYEQYF; J: TRBJ2-7; V: TRBV5-4; size: .; D: TRBD2
DNA: TGTGCCAGCAGCTTAGATTTCCTGTCCTACGAGCAGTACTTC; CDR3: CASSLDFLSYEQYF; J: TRBJ2-7; V: TRBV11-2; size: .; D: .
DNA: TGTGCCAGCAGCCCCCCGGGACAGGGGAACACCGGGGAGCTGTTTTTT; CDR3: CASSPPGQGNTGELFF; J: TRBJ2-2; V: TRBV5-4; size: .; D: TRBD1
DNA: TGTGCCAGCAGCTTATTCTTCTCGCCCACTGGGGCCAACGTCCTGACTTTC; CDR3: CASSLFFSPTGANVLTF; J: TRBJ2-6; V: TRBV7-2; size: few; D: .
DNA: TGCGCCAGCAGCTCGACGATGAACACTGAAGCTTTCTTT; CDR3: CASSSTMNTEAFF; J: TRBJ1-1; V: TRBV5-1; size: .; D: .
DNA: TGTGCCAGCAGCGTAGAAGACAGGTCTACGGGGCAGTACTTC; CDR3: CASSVEDRSTGQYF; J: TRBJ2-7; V: TRBV9; size: few; D: .
DNA: TGTGCCAGCAGCTTATTGCACCGGGAAACTAATGAAAAACTGTTTTTT; CDR3: CASSLLHRETNEKLFF; J: TRBJ1-4; V: TRBV7-9; size: .; D: .
DNA: TGTGCCAGCAGCTATGGACAGGGGGCTGGGGAGACCCAGTACTTC; CDR3: CASSYGQGAGETQYF; J: TRBJ2-5; V: TRBV6-6; size: .; D: TRBD1
DNA: TGTGCCAGCAGCTCGCAGGGGGTTGGTGAAAAACTGTTTTTT; CDR3: CASSSQGVGEKLFF; J: TRBJ1-4; V: TRBV13; size: .; D: TRBD1
DNA: TGTGCCAGTAGTACGTCCCGCTCCTACAATGAGCAGTTCTTC; CDR3: CASSTSRSYNEQFF; J: TRBJ2-1; V: TRBV19; size: .; D: .
DNA: TGTGCCAGCAGCTCTTCCGGGACCCGGCGGTACAATGAGCAGTTCTTC; CDR3: CASSSSGTRRYNEQFF; J: TRBJ2-1; V: TRBV7-9; size: .; D: .
DNA: TGTGCCAGCAGCTTGGGAGGGGGACAGGGCGCCTACGAGCAGTACTTC; CDR3: CASSLGGGQGAYEQYF; J: TRBJ2-7; V: TRBV5-4; size: few; D: TRBD1
DNA: TGTGCCAGCAGAATTTCCGGGACAGGCTCCTACGAGCAGTACTTC; CDR3: CASRISGTGSYEQYF; J: TRBJ2-7; V: TRBV6-5; size: .; D: TRBD1
DNA: TGTGCCTGGAGTGTTGTTGGCGATGAGCAGTTCTTC; CDR3: CAWSVVGDEQFF; J: TRBJ2-1; V: TRBV30; size: .; D: .
DNA: TGTGCCAGCAGCCAAGATCGCGCAGCGAGAAACACCATATATTTT; CDR3: CASSQDRAARNTIYF; J: TRBJ1-3; V: TRBV4-2; size: .; D: .
DNA: TGTGCCTGGAGTACGGGACTTAGCGAGCAGTACTTC; CDR3: CAWSTGLSEQYF; J: TRBJ2-7; V: TRBV30; size: .; D: .
DNA: TGTGCCAGTAGTATAGAGTTATTTGGGGAAAAACTGTTTTTT; CDR3: CASSIELFGEKLFF; J: TRBJ1-4; V: TRBV19; size: few; D: .
DNA: TGCAGCGTGAATCAGCAGAACACTGAAGCTTTCTTT; CDR3: CSVNQQNTEAFF; J: TRBJ1-1; V: TRBV29-1; size: .; D: .
DNA: TGTGCCACCAGCAGAGGAGGCGGGGACACTGAAGCTTTCTTT; CDR3: CATSRGGGDTEAFF; J: TRBJ1-1; V: TRBV15; size: .; D: .
DNA: TGTGCCAGCAGCACTTCCTTGAACGGGGAGCTGTTTTTT; CDR3: CASSTSLNGELFF; J: TRBJ2-2; V: TRBV7-9; size: .; D: .
DNA: TGCGCCAGCAGCTTTTCGGTTAGCACAGATACGCAGTATTTT; CDR3: CASSFSVSTDTQYF; J: TRBJ2-3; V: TRBV5-1; size: .; D: .
DNA: TGTGCCAGCAGTGAACAGGGTGACCAGCCCCAGCATTTT; CDR3: CASSEQGDQPQHF; J: TRBJ1-5; V: TRBV2; size: .; D: .
DNA: TGTGCCTGGACCCAAGGCCGACAGGGCGGGGAGCTGTTTTTT; CDR3: CAWTQGRQGGELFF; J: TRBJ2-2; V: TRBV30; size: .; D: TRBD1
DNA: TGTGCCAGCAGTTTAACAGTGTACCAAGAGACCCAGTACTTC; CDR3: CASSLTVYQETQYF; J: TRBJ2-5; V: TRBV27; size: .; D: .
DNA: TGTGCCAGCAGCGAAGGGGAGACCCAGTACTTC; CDR3: CASSEGETQYF; J: TRBJ2-5; V: TRBV28; size: .; D: .
DNA: TGTGCCAGCACCCTAGTTGGCCAGGGGGACTATGGCTACACCTTC; CDR3: CASTLVGQGDYGYTF; J: TRBJ1-2; V: TRBV27; size: .; D: TRBD1
DNA: TGTGCCAGCAGCTTGGAACTGACAGGGGAAACAGGGAACACTGAAGCTTTCTTT; CDR3: CASSLELTGETGNTEAFF; J: TRBJ1-1; V: TRBV5-6; size: once; D: TRBD1
DNA: TGTGCCAGCAGCACACTAGCGGGGGGTAACAATGAGCAGTTCTTC; CDR3: CASSTLAGGNNEQFF; J: TRBJ2-1; V: TRBV7-3; size: once; D: TRBD2
DNA: TGTGCCACCAGCAGAGTGAACCGCGGGAGGAAGGACGAGCAGTACTTC; CDR3: CATSRVNRGRKDEQYF; J: TRBJ2-7; V: TRBV15; size: .; D: TRBD2
DNA: TGTGCCAGCACCATGCTGGGGGTAGGGACTGAAGCTTTCTTT; CDR3: CASTMLGVGTEAFF; J: TRBJ1-1; V: TRBV28; size: .; D: .
DNA: TGTGCCAGCAGTGAAGAGGGGGAAGCTTTCTTT; CDR3: CASSEEGEAFF; J: TRBJ1-1; V: TRBV25-1; size: .; D: .
DNA: TGTGCCAGTAGTAAAAACAGGGCAACTAATGAAAAACTGTTTTTT; CDR3: CASSKNRATNEKLFF; J: TRBJ1-4; V: TRBV19; size: .; D: .
DNA: TGCGCCAGCAGCTGGGGCACTTCGAAGGGTGGCTACACCTTC; CDR3: CASSWGTSKGGYTF; J: TRBJ1-2; V: TRBV5-1; size: .; D: .
DNA: TGTGCCAGCAGCTTAAGTCCAGGGCATGAGCAGTACTTC; CDR3: CASSLSPGHEQYF; J: TRBJ2-7; V: TRBV7-9; size: .; D: .
DNA: TGCGCCAGCACCCAGAAACCGACCTACGAGCAGTACTTC; CDR3: CASTQKPTYEQYF; J: TRBJ2-7; V: TRBV2; size: .; D: .
DNA: TGTGCCAGCAGTACCGGGCCACACACTGAAGCTTTCTTT; CDR3: CASSTGPHTEAFF; J: TRBJ1-1; V: TRBV6-5; size: .; D: .
DNA: TGCGCCAGCAGCTTGATGGGGACAGGGAGCACCGGGGAGCTGTTTTTT; CDR3: CASSLMGTGSTGELFF; J: TRBJ2-2; V: TRBV5-1; size: .; D: TRBD1
DNA: TGTGCCAGCATTCCCGGGACAGTCATGAACATTCAGTACTTC; CDR3: CASIPGTVMNIQYF; J: TRBJ2-4; V: TRBV6-1; size: .; D: TRBD1
DNA: TGTGCCAGCACTAGGGCTAGCATCGATGAGCAGTTCTTC; CDR3: CASTRASIDEQFF; J: TRBJ2-1; V: TRBV6-1; size: .; D: .
DNA: TGTGCCAGTAGTAACCGGGGAGGGGTAGGCAATCAGCCCCAGCATTTT; CDR3: CASSNRGGVGNQPQHF; J: TRBJ1-5; V: TRBV19; size: .; D: .
DNA: TGTGCCAGCAGCACAATCGGTAGCGGTCAGGACTATGGCTACACCTTC; CDR3: CASSTIGSGQDYGYTF; J: TRBJ1-2; V: TRBV28; size: .; D: .
DNA: TGTGCCATCAGTGAGATCTCAACCGGCACTGGGGCCAACGTCCTGACTTTC; CDR3: CAISEISTGTGANVLTF; J: TRBJ2-6; V: TRBV10-3; size: .; D: .
DNA: TGTGCCAGCAGCCCGACAGGGCCTGGAAACACCATATATTTT; CDR3: CASSPTGPGNTIYF; J: TRBJ1-3; V: TRBV7-3; size: .; D: TRBD1
DNA: TGTGCCAGCAGCTTGGAGTTAGCGGGGTACCCAAATGAGCAGTTCTTC; CDR3: CASSLELAGYPNEQFF; J: TRBJ2-1; V: TRBV5-6; size: .; D: TRBD2